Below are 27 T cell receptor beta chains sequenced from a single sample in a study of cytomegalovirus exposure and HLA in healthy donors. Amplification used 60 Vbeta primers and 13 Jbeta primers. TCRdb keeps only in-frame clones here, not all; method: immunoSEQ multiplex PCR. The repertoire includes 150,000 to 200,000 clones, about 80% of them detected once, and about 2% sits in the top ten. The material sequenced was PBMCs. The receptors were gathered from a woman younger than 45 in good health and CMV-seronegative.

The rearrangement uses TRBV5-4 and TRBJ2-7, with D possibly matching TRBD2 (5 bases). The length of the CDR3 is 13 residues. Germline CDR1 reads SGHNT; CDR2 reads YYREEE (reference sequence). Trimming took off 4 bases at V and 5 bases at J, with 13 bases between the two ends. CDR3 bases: TGTGCCAGCAGCCCCCGGGGTGGGGACGAGCAGTACTTC. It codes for CASSPRGGDEQYF.

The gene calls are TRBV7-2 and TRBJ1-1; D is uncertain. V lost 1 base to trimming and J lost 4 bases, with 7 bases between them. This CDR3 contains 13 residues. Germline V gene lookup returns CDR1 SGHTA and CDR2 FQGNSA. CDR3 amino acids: CASSLGFGTEAFF. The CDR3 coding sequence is TGTGCCAGCAGCTTAGGTTTCGGCACTGAAGCTTTCTTT.

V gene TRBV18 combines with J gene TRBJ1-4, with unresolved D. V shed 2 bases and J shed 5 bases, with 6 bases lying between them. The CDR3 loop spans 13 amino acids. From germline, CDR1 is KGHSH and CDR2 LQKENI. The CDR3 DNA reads TGTGCCAGCTCACCAGGCAGAAATGAAAAACTGTTTTTT. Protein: CASSPGRNEKLFF.

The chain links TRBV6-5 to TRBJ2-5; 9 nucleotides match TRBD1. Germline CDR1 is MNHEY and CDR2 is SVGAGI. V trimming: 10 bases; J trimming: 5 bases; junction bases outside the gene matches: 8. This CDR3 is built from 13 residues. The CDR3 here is CATTTGGRETQYF. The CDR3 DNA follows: TGTGCCACCACGACAGGGGGACGGGAGACCCAGTACTTC.

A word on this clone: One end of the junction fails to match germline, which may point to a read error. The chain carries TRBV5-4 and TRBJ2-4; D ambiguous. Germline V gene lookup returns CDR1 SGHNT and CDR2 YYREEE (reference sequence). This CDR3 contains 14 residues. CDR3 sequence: CASSLALRKNSQYF. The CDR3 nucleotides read TGTGCCAGCAGCTTGGCCCTTCGCAAAAACAGTCAGTACTTC.

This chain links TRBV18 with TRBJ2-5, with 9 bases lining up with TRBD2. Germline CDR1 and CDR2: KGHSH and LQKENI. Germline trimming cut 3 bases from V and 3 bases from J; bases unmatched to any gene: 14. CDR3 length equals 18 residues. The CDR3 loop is CASSPGAGFSGSKETQYF. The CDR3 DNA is TGTGCCAGCTCACCTGGAGCCGGCTTTAGCGGGAGTAAAGAGACCCAGTACTTC.

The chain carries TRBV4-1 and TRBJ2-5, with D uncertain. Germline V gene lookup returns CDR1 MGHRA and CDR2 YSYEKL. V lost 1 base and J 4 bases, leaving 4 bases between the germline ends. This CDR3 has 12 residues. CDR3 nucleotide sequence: TGCGCCAGCAGCCAAGTTCGAGAGACCCAGTACTTC. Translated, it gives CASSQVRETQYF.

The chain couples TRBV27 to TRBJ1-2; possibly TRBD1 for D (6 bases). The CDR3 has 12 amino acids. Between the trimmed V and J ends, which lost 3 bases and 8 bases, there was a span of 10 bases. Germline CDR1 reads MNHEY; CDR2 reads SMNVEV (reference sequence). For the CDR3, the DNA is TGTGCCAGCAGTTTTCAGGGGCAGGGCTACACCTTC. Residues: CASSFQGQGYTF.

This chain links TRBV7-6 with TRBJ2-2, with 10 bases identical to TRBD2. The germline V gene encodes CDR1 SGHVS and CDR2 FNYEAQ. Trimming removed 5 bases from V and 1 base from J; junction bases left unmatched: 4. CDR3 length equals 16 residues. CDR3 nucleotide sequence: TGTGCCAGCAGCCCAATAGCGGGGGGGAACACCGGGGAGCTGTTTTTT. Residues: CASSPIAGGNTGELFF.

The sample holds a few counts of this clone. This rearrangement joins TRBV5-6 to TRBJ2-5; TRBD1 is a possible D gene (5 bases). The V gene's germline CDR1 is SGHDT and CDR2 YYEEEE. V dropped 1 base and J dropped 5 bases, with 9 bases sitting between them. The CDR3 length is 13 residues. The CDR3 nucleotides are TGTGCCAGCAGCTTGTCAGGGCCGGAGACCCAGTACTTC. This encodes CASSLSGPETQYF.

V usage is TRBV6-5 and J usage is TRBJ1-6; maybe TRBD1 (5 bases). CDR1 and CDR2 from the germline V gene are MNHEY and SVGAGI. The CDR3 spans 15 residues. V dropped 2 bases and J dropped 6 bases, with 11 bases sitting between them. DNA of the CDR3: TGTGCCAGCAGTTACGGCGCGGGGGGTAATTCACCCCTCCACTTT. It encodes CASSYGAGGNSPLHF.

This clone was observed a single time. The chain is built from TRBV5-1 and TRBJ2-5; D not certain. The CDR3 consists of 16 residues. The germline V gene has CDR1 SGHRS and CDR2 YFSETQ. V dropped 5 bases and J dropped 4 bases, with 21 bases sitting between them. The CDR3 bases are TGCGCCAGCAGACGAGACGGGTCCACTACGGGAGAGACCCAGTACTTC. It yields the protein CASRRDGSTTGETQYF.

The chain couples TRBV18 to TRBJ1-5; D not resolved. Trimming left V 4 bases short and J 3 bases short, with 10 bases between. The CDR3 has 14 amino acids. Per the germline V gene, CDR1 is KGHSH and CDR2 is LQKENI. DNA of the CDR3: TGTGCCAGCTCACTAGGCGGACTCAATCAGCCCCAGCATTTT. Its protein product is CASSLGGLNQPQHF. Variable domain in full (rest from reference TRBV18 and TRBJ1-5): NAGVMQNPRHLVRRRGQEARLRCSPMKGHSHVYWYRQLPEEGLKFMVYLQKENIIDESGMPKERFSAEFPKEGPSILRIQQVVRGDSAAYFCASSLGGLNQPQHFGDGTRLSIL.

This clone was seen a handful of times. CDR3 sequence: CASSLYGEPHEQFF. CDR3 DNA: TGTGCCAGCAGTCTCTACGGAGAACCCCATGAGCAGTTCTTC. This rearrangement joins TRBV2 to TRBJ2-1; D is unclear. CDR3 size: 14 residues. CDR1 is SNHLY and CDR2 is FYNNEI in the germline V gene. The germline V and J ends were trimmed by 5 bases and 8 bases, with 16 bases remaining between them.

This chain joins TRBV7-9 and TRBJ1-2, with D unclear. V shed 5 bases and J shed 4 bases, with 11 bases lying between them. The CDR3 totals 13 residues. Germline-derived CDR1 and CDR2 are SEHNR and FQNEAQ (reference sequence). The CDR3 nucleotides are TGTGCCAGCAGCCAGGCCGTTCGCTATGGCTACACCTTC. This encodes CASSQAVRYGYTF.

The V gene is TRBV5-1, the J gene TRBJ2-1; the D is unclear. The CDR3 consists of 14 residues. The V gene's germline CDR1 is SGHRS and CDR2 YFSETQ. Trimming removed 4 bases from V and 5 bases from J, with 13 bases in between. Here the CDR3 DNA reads TGCGCCAGCAGCCCCATTCGGAGCGACAATGAGCAGTTCTTC. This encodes CASSPIRSDNEQFF.

CDR3: CASSLTGGPYEQYF. CDR3 sequence (DNA): TGTGCCAGCAGCTTAACGGGAGGTCCCTACGAGCAGTACTTC. The chain is built from TRBV5-6 and TRBJ2-7, with 7 bases aligning to TRBD2. V shed 2 bases and J 2 bases; nucleotides not matched to a gene: 4. CDR3 length: 14 residues. The germline gives CDR1 SGHDT, CDR2 YYEEEE.

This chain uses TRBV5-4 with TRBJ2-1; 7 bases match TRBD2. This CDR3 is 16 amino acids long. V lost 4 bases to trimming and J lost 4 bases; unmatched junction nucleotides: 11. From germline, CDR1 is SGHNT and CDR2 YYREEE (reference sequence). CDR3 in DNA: TGTGCCAGCAGCCCGGACGCGGGAGCCCTTTACAATGAGCAGTTCTTC. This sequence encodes CASSPDAGALYNEQFF.

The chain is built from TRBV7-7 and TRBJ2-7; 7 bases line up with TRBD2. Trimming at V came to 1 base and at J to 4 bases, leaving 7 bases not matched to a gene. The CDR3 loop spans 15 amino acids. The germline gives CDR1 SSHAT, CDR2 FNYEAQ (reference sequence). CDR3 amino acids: CASSLGSSGLYEQYF. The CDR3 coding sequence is TGTGCCAGCAGCTTAGGTTCTAGCGGACTTTACGAGCAGTACTTC.

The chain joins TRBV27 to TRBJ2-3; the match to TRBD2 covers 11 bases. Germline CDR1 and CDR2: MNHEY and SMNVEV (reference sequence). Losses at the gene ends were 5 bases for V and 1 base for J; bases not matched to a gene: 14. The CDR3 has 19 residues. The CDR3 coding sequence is TGTGCCAGCAGTCTCCGCCCCCCTACTAGCGGGAGCCGCACAGATACGCAGTATTTT. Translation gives CASSLRPPTSGSRTDTQYF.

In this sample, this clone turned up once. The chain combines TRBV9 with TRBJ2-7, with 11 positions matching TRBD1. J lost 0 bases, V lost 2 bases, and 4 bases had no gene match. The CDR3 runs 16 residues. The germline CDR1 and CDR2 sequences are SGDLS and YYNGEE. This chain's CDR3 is CASSVGQGADSYEQYF. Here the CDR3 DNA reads TGTGCCAGCAGCGTTGGACAGGGGGCAGACTCCTACGAGCAGTACTTC. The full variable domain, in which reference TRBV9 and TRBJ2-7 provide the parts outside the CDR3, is DSGVTQTPKHLITATGQRVTLRCSPRSGDLSVYWYQQSLDQGLQFLIQYYNGEERAKGNILERFSAQQFPDLHSELNLSSLELGDSALYFCASSVGQGADSYEQYFGPGTRLTVT.

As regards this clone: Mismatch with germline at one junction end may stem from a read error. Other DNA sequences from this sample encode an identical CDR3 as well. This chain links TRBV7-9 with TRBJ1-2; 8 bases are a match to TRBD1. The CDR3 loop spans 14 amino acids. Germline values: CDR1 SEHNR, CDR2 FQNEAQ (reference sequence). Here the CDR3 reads CSSSLGQGDYGYTF. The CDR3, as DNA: TGTTCCAGCAGCTTAGGACAGGGAGACTATGGCTACACCTTC.

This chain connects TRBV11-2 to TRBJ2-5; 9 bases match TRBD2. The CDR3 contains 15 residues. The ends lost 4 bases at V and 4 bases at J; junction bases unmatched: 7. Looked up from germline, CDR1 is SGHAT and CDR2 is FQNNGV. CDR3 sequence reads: CASSSAGAGGETQYF. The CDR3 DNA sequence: TGTGCCAGCAGCTCCGCAGGAGCGGGAGGAGAGACCCAGTACTTC.

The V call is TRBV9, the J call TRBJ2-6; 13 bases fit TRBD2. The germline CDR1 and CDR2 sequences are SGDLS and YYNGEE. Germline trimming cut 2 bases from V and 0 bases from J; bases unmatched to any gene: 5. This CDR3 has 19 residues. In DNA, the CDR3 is TGTGCCAGCAGCGTCTCTGGACTAGCGGGAGTCTCTGGGGCCAACGTCCTGACTTTC. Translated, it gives CASSVSGLAGVSGANVLTF.

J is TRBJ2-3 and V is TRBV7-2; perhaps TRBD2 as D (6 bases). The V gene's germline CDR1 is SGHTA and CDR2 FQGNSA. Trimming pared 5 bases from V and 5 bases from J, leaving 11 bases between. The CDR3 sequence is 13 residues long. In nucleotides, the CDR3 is TGTGCCAGCAGCACCGACGGGAGAGATACGCAGTATTTT. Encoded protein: CASSTDGRDTQYF.

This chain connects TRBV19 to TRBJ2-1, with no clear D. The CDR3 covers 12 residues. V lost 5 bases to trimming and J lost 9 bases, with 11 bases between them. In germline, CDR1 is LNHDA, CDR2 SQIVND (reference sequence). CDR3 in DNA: TGTGCCAGTAGTTCCCAGCACAGTGAGCAGTTCTTC. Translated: CASSSQHSEQFF.

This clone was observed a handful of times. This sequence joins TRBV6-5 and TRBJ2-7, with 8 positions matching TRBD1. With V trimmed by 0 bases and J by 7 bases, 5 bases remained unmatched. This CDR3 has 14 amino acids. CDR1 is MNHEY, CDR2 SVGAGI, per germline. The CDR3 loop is CASSYSDRVGEQYF. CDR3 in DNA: TGTGCCAGCAGTTACTCGGACAGGGTGGGTGAGCAGTACTTC.